This T cell receptor beta chain came from a study of blood T cell repertoires in COVID-19. On the study more broadly: Acute and convalescent COVID-19 specimens originated in the United States, Italy and Spain. The analysed material was cDNA or gDNA that came from T cells, B-cell-depleted T cells, or PBMCs.

Authors' processing steps: Amplification from reference gene primers served as the basis for estimated nucleated cell counts. Measured with immunoSEQ multiplex PCR; TCRdb has only the in-frame clones, and not every one. V and J calls and clone size are copied from that table; D and trimming were computed from the DNA. This sample carries fewer than 200,000 clones, about 87% of them seen once, and the ten largest clones take 25% to 30%. Germline-derived CDR1 and CDR2 are SGHRS and YFSETQ. The CDR3 is 14 amino acids. V was pared by 0 bases and J by 8 bases, with 7 bases of the junction left unmatched. The sequenced material came from peripheral blood. This rearrangement joins TRBV5-1 to TRBJ1-2, with 7 bases lining up with TRBD1. This receptor was identified in a man aged 55 to 70 with acute or convalescent COVID-19. CDR3 sequence: CASSLGQGGQGYTF. In DNA form, the CDR3 reads TGCGCCAGCAGCTTGGGACAGGGAGGTCAGGGCTACACCTTC. Together with reference TRBV5-1 and TRBJ1-2, the CDR3 gives the full variable domain: KAGVTQTPRYLIKTRGQQVTLSCSPISGHRSVSWYQQTPGQGLQFLFEYFSETQRNKGNFPGRFSGRQFSNSRSEMNVSTLELGDSALYLCASSLGQGGQGYTFGSGTRLTVV.